The 12 T cell receptor beta chains below were found in one sample sequenced in a study of T-cell reconstitution after alpha-beta-depleted transplantation in children (dated by TCRdb to the mid-2010s). Libraries were prepared through PCR. Sequencer: Illumina HiSeq 2500. To normalize quantification of the TCRbeta repertoire, the TCR libraries were built with molecular barcoding that relied on unique molecular identifiers. TCRdb redid the processing of the public reads, applying fastp at Q25 and MiXCR, and retained in-frame beta chains. Rows with one shared CDR3 protein collapse into an entry with the most common genes and DNA. In this sample the table shows about 210,000 distinct CDR3 sequences, more than 15% of which occur a single time. Roughly two fifths of the sample comes from the top ten. This specimen's treatment or condition label, interpreted: allogeneic hematopoietic cell transplantation with graft depleted of TCRalphabeta T cells and CD19 B cells.

Sequenced material: PBMCs, mostly from graft donor cells, taken 360 days after TCRalphabeta/CD19-depleted stem cell transplant. The receptors shown here come from a male patient between 2 and 15 years old who had a stem cell transplant for acute lymphoblastic leukemia, so the T cells may come from the graft donor.

The chain carries TRBV12-3 or TRBV12-4 and TRBJ1-2, with D possibly being TRBD1 (5 bases). The CDR3 is made up of 14 amino acids. Trimming stripped 8 bases from V and 6 bases from J, with 19 bases between. This CDR3 is CASGSGVTANGYTF. For the CDR3, the DNA is TGTGCCAGCGGCTCGGGGGTTACAGCGAATGGCTACACCTTC.

Points on this clonotype: Germline and junction disagree at one end, which may indicate a read error. The chain links TRBV18 to TRBJ2-2; 9 nucleotides match TRBD2. The CDR3 totals 16 residues. CDR1 and CDR2 from the germline V gene are KGHSH and LQKENI. The CDR3 region has the DNA TGTGCCAGCTCACCGCCGCTAGCGGGGAACACAGGGGAGCTGTTTTTT. It codes for CASSPPLAGNTGELFF. The variable domain in full, completed from reference TRBV18 and TRBJ2-2, reads NAGVMQNPRHLVRRRGQEARLRCSPMKGHSHVYWYRQLPEEGLKFMVYLQKENIIDESGMPKERFSAEFPKEGPSILRIQQVVRGDSAAYFCASSPPLAGNTGELFFGEGSRLTVL.

In its sample, this clonotype was seen many times. V and J are TRBV12-3 or TRBV12-4 and TRBJ1-1, with a possible D match to TRBD1 (6 bases). The CDR3 covers 14 residues. V lost 2 bases, J lost 1 base, and 8 bases lay in between. The CDR3 DNA reads TGTGCCAGCAGTTTAAGGGGGGAGAACACTGAAGCTTTCTTT. Amino acid sequence: CASSLRGENTEAFF.

V and J are TRBV27 and TRBJ2-3, with D perhaps TRBD1 (5 bases). CDR1 and CDR2 from the germline V gene are MNHEY and SMNVEV (reference sequence). CDR3 length: 15 residues. Trimming shortened V by 5 bases and J by 3 bases, and 15 bases separated the two germline ends. CDR3 DNA: TGTGCCAGCAGTCCCCGGGCCAGGGCGACAGATACGCAGTATTTT. The encoded protein is CASSPRARATDTQYF.

The J gene is TRBJ2-7, the V gene TRBV20-1, with D possibly TRBD2 on 5 matching bases. The germline V gene encodes CDR1 DFQATT and CDR2 SNEGSKA (reference sequence). V lost 4 bases to trimming and J lost 6 bases, with 16 bases between them. The CDR3 contains 13 residues. This CDR3 is CSAMTGYGFEQYF. Written as DNA, the CDR3 is TGCAGTGCTATGACGGGGTATGGTTTCGAGCAGTACTTC.

In this sample, this clonotype turned up a few times. J is TRBJ2-2 and V is TRBV5-1; 7 nucleotides align to TRBD2. CDR3 length: 16 residues. Germline loops: CDR1 SGHRS, CDR2 YFSETQ. Losses at the gene ends were 3 bases for V and 2 bases for J; bases not matched to a gene: 7. In DNA, the CDR3 is TGCGCCAGCAGCTGGACGGGACTAAGCAACACCGGGGAGCTGTTTTTT. As protein: CASSWTGLSNTGELFF.

This clonotype was counted many times. The V call is TRBV7-8, the J call TRBJ1-1; TRBD1 might be the D (6 bases). Trimming shortened V by 1 base and J by 11 bases, and 17 bases separated the two germline ends. CDR3 length: 14 residues. Germline assignment: CDR1 SGHVS and CDR2 FQNEAQ. The CDR3 here is CASSLGPDRLNAFF. The CDR3 coding sequence is TGTGCCAGCAGCTTAGGCCCGGACAGATTAAATGCTTTCTTT.

The table lists this clonotype with a few counts. The V call is TRBV6-2 or TRBV6-3, the J call TRBJ2-1, with D possibly matching TRBD2 (5 bases). CDR3 length: 13 residues. Between the trimmed V and J ends, which lost 6 bases and 5 bases, there was a span of 11 bases. Germline V gives CDR1 MNHEY, CDR2 SVGEGT. The CDR3 sequence: CASSLSGDNEQFF. CDR3 DNA sequence: TGTGCCAGCAGCCTCTCCGGGGACAATGAGCAGTTCTTC.

The chain carries TRBV12-3 or TRBV12-4 and TRBJ1-5; the match to TRBD1 covers 7 bases. This CDR3 is 14 amino acids long. V lost 3 bases to trimming and J lost 2 bases; unmatched junction nucleotides: 1. This CDR3 reads CASSFTGGNQPQHF. CDR3 nucleotides: TGTGCCAGCAGTTTCACAGGGGGCAATCAGCCCCAGCATTTT.

The V and J genes are TRBV15 and TRBJ2-1; TRBD2 matches at 7 bases. CDR1 and CDR2 (germline): LNHNV, YYDKDF (reference sequence). The V and J ends lost 4 bases and 8 bases, in that order; junction bases with no gene match: 5. CDR3 size: 13 residues. The CDR3 loop is CATSTLAPHEQFF. In DNA form, the CDR3 reads TGTGCCACCAGCACACTAGCGCCCCATGAGCAGTTCTTC.

This chain joins TRBV15 and TRBJ1-2, with D perhaps TRBD1 (6 bases). The CDR3 is 16 amino acids. Trimming shortened V by 5 bases and J by 5 bases, and 21 bases separated the two germline ends. Germline loops: CDR1 LNHNV, CDR2 YYDKDF (reference sequence). As DNA, the CDR3 is TGTGCCACCAGCCCGGTAGGGGGTTCACTCCTATATGGCTACACCTTC. The encoded protein is CATSPVGGSLLYGYTF.

The chain carries TRBV5-1 and TRBJ1-2; TRBD1 agrees at 7 bases. This CDR3 contains 14 residues. Germline trimming cut 2 bases from V and 6 bases from J; bases unmatched to any gene: 7. The germline V gene has CDR1 SGHRS and CDR2 YFSETQ. The CDR3 nucleotides read TGCGCCAGCAGCTTTGATTCCGGGACAGATGGCTACACCTTC. It is translated as CASSFDSGTDGYTF.